The clone carrying this TCR beta chain showed up many times. Its antigen is unidentified. This entry is derived from a study of regulatory T cells in long-lasting Graves disease. Combining iRepertoire HTBI primers with Arm-PCR of CDR3 regions, the authors built TCR beta libraries. TCRdb used MiXCR to reprocess the multiplex PCR reads, holding one entry per CDR3 protein. Here the sample spans roughly 420,000 distinct CDR3 sequences, about 15% being singletons. Time point of the sample: newly diagnosed GD, antithyroid drugs for less than 3 months. Scientists built the TCR library using RNA that was extracted from PBMCs. Study-level results: Relative to newly diagnosed Graves' patients, persistent ones had lower TCR diversity.

The data also belong to a second study, concerning T cells in Graves' hyperthyroidism and ophthalmopathy.

Sequencing was performed on peripheral blood mononuclear cells (PBMCs), taken at new diagnosis, from a patient treated with antithyroid drugs. The sequence was collected from a woman aged 18-29 years with Graves disease.

CDR3 sequence (DNA): TGTGCCAGCAGTTTCCGTGAGGGGCATGATGAAGCTTTCTTT. Translated: CASSFREGHDEAFF. The chain combines TRBV27 with TRBJ1-1, with D tentatively TRBD1 (5 bases). The germline gives CDR1 MNHEY, CDR2 SMNVEV (reference sequence). The V end was cut by 3 bases, the J end by 7 bases, with 15 bases between. The CDR3 is 14 amino acids.